The clone carrying this T cell receptor (beta chain) was recorded a few times. Its antigen is as yet unknown. Construction of the TCR beta libraries employed iRepertoire HTBI primers in conjunction with Arm-PCR of CDR3 regions. TCRdb passed the multiplex PCR reads through MiXCR, listing each CDR3 protein once. The sample lists some 370,000 distinct CDR3 sequences; less than 25% were seen once. Noted time point: persistent/refractory GD, antithyroid drugs over 5 years with positive TRAb. Extracted RNA from PBMCs served as the source of the TCR library. The data stem from a study of regulatory T cells in long-lasting Graves disease. The germline V gene has CDR1 DFQATT and CDR2 SNEGSKA (reference sequence). V gave up 0 bases and J gave up 1 base; unmatched junction bases: 1. The CDR3 has 14 residues. Whole-study results and caveats: Persistent disease favored TRBV28, TRBJ1-2 and TRBJ2-5.

The chain combines TRBV20-1 with TRBJ1-1; 8 positions agree with TRBD1. Material: peripheral blood mononuclear cells (PBMCs), obtained when the disease was refractory, from a patient treated with antithyroid drugs. The clonotype originates from a female donor with Graves disease. The CDR3 loop is CSARDDRGNTEAFF. In DNA form, the CDR3 reads TGCAGTGCTAGAGACGACAGGGGGAACACTGAAGCTTTCTTT.